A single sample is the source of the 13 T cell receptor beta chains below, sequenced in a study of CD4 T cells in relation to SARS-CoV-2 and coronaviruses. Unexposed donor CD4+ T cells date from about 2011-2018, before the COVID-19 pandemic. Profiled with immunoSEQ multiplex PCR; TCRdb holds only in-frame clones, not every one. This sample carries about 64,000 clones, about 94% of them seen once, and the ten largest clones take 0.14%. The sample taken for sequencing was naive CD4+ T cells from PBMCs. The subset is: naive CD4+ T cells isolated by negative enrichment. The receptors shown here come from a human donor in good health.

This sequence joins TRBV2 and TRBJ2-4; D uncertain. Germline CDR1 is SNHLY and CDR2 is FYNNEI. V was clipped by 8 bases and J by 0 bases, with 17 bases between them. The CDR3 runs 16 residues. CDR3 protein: CASLLESVLAKNIQYF. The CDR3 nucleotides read TGTGCCAGCCTCCTCGAATCGGTTCTAGCCAAAAACATTCAGTACTTC.

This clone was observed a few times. CDR3 nucleotides: TGTGCCAGCAGCTTAGCGAAATTTCAGCCCCAGCATTTT. Amino acids: CASSLAKFQPQHF. The J gene is TRBJ1-5, the V gene TRBV7-8; D gene unclear. The CDR3 is made up of 13 amino acids. CDR1 and CDR2 from the germline V gene are SGHVS and FQNEAQ. Between the trimmed V and J ends, which lost 0 bases and 6 bases, there was a span of 6 bases.

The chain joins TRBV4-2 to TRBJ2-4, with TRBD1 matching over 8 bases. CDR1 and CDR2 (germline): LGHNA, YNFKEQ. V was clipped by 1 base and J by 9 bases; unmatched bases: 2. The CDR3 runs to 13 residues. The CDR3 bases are TGTGCCAGCAGCCAAGTGGACAGGGTCATTCAGTACTTC. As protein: CASSQVDRVIQYF.

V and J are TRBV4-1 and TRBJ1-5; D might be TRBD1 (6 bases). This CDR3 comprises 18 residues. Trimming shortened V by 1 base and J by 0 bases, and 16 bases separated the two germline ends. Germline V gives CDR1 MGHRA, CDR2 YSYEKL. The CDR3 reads CASSQGDIKKYSNQPQHF. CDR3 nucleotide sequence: TGCGCCAGCAGCCAAGGGGACATCAAAAAATATAGCAATCAGCCCCAGCATTTT.

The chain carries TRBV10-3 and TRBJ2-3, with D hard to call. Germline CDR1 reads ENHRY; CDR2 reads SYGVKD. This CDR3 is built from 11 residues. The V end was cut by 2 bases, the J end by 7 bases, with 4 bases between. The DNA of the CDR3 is TGTGCCATCAGTGAGCGGAATACGCAGTATTTT. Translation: CAISERNTQYF.

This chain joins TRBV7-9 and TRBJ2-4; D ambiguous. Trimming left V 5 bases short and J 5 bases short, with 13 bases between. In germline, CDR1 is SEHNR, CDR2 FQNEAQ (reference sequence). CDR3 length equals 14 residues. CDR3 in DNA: TGTGCCAGCAGCGTTGGAGTCCGCCAAAACATTCAGTACTTC. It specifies CASSVGVRQNIQYF.

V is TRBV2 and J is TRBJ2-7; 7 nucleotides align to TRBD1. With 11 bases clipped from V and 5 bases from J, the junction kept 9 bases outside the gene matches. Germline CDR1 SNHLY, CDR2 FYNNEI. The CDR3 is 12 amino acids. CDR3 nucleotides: TGTGCCGGGGGACAGAATAAACACGAGCAGTACTTC. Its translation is CAGGQNKHEQYF.

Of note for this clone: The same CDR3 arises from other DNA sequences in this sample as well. The CDR3 nucleotides are TGCGCCAGCAGCCCGGGACAGGGTCCCTACAATGAGCAGTTCTTC. Amino acid sequence: CASSPGQGPYNEQFF. The chain carries TRBV5-1 and TRBJ2-1; 9 nucleotides agree with TRBD1. V was clipped by 4 bases and J by 2 bases; unmatched bases: 4. The CDR3 consists of 15 residues. Looked up from germline, CDR1 is SGHRS and CDR2 is YFSETQ.

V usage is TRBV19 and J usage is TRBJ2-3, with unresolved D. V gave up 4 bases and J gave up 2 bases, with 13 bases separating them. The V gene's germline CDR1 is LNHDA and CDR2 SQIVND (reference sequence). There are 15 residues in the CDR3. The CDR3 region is CASSNRRIPTDTQYF. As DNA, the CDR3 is TGTGCCAGTAGTAACCGAAGAATCCCCACAGATACGCAGTATTTT.

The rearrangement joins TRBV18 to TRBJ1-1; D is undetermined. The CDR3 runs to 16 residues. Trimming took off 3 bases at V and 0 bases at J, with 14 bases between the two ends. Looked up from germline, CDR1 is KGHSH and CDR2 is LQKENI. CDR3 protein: CASSPDLGNMNTEAFF. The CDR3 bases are TGTGCCAGCTCACCTGATTTGGGAAACATGAACACTGAAGCTTTCTTT.

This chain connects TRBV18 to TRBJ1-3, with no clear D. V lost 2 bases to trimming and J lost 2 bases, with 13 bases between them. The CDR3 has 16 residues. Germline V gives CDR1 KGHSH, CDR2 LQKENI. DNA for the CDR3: TGTGCCAGCTCACCATATCAGCCAGCCGCTGGAAACACCATATATTTT. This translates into CASSPYQPAAGNTIYF.

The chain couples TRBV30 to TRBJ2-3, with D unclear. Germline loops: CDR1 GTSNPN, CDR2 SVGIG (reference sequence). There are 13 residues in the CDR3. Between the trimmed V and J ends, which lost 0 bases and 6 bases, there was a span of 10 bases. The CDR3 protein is CAWSVSSADTQYF. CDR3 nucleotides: TGTGCCTGGAGTGTAAGTTCAGCTGATACGCAGTATTTT.

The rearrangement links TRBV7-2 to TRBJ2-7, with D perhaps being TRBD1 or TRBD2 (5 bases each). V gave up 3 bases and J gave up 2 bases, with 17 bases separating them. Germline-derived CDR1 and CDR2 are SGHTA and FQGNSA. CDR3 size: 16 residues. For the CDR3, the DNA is TGTGCCAGCAGCTTGGGGGTGAGGAACGTTCCCTACGAGCAGTACTTC. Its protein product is CASSLGVRNVPYEQYF. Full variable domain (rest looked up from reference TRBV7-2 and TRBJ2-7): GAGVSQSPSNKVTEKGKDVELRCDPISGHTALYWYRQSLGQGLEFLIYFQGNSAPDKSGLPSDRFSAERTGGSVSTLTIQRTQQEDSAVYLCASSLGVRNVPYEQYFGPGTRLTVT.